This TCR beta chain was identified in a study of blood T cells in healthy people across ages (dated by TCRdb to the mid-2010s). In the study overall: In model experiments, template switching captured roughly one uniquely barcoded TCR beta cDNA molecule for every two T cells. Age-related changes in TCR beta repertoire diversity were measured in the study by deep sequencing normalized with unique cDNA molecular identifiers. The donors were divided into four age groups: young (average approximately 15 years), middle-aged (roughly 40), aged (about 56) and long-lived (82). To avoid experimental bias, donors of different ages were randomly spread across the sequencing lanes. Using the same blood draw, the study looked at two additional independent replicas of 1 million unique cDNA reads for two donors, one aged 18 to 30 and the other aged 80 or older.

The donors were roughly 38 Caucasian individuals from Russia, aged roughly 6 to 100 years, who were systemically healthy. Each donor gave 8 to 10 milliliters of peripheral blood, drawn into EDTA-treated Vacutainer tubes. Ficoll-Paque density-gradient centrifugation was used to isolate PBMCs, with at least 6.5 million per sample. Total RNA was extracted from PBMCs with Trizol reagent, with at least 6 micrograms obtained per sample. Naive CD45RAhigh/CD27high T cell percentages were measured by flow cytometry on a PBMC aliquot from every donor. The library relied on 5' RACE. Sequenced on an Illumina HiSeq 2500. A second PCR of about 7 to 12 cycles was performed with a sample-barcoded 5' primer and a J-beta primer mix. A unique molecular identifier was introduced onto each TCR beta cDNA molecule by a template-switch 5' adaptor carrying 12 random nucleotides. Each sample yielded at least 3 million CDR3-containing paired-end reads. The Mint cDNA synthesis kit, primed by a TRBC-specific oligonucleotide, was used to synthesize first-strand cDNA from all RNA. After uracil-DNA glycosylase treatment, a first 18-cycle PCR used universal primers M1SS and BC2_uni_R on all cDNA. In the original analysis: Normalization of each sample was performed by random selection of 1 million high-quality reads, each carrying a distinct molecular identifier. Instead of being binned into consensus sequences, reads that shared molecular identifiers were thrown out. CDR3 identification, clonotype clustering and error correction used MiTCR with a Q25 quality threshold and the strictest error-elimination algorithm. A nonparametric unseen species model with Euler transformation was used to estimate a lower bound on total TCR beta diversity. TCRdb's own reprocessing of the public reads used fastp at Q25 and MiXCR and kept productive beta chains. Each entry is one CDR3 protein sequence, shown with its most common DNA and genes. TCRdb, not the original authors, processed these V and J calls. This sample holds about 1.7 million distinct CDR3 sequences; approximately 30% were observed only once. The ten largest clones add up to over 7% of the sample.

Summary of the overall study and its limitations: A strong correlation was found between observed TCR beta diversity and the percentage of naive T cells measured by flow cytometry. The long-lived group showed more naive CD4+ T cells, fewer expanded clones and increased TCR diversity than the aged group, suggesting age selection. Total diversity estimates from one million sequenced T cells were considered lower bounds and underestimates. Since profiling was done on bulk unsorted PBMCs, naive and antigen-experienced compartments could not be conclusively compared. Donor CMV infection status was unknown, potentially confounding age-related changes in expanded clonotypes. As age increased, observed TCR beta diversity per million T cells dropped in a roughly linear way, and a significant reduction was already evident by age 40.

In the case of this clonotype: No cognate antigen has been identified for it. No base-level quality is on record; no much larger clone is a single base apart.

The CDR3 goes from the cysteine to the phenylalanine over 15 residues. Just CDR3 DNA is preserved here, 45 bases in frame from base 1. A distance of 12 bases separates the germline ends of V and J, which lose 3 bases and 1 base respectively. Via the germline V gene, CDR1 is MNHNS and CDR2 SASEGT. The chain was built from TRBV6-1 and TRBJ1-1; the D segment could be TRBD1, given 6 matching bases. Input material: blood. This receptor was identified in a woman aged 30 to 39 in good health. At the DNA level, the sequence is TGTGCCAGCAGTGAGCCAGGGGCTGGGAACACTGAAGCTTTCTTT. It translates to CASSEPGAGNTEAFF.